These T cell receptor beta chains were read from a single sample in a study of T cells in Graves' hyperthyroidism and ophthalmopathy. TCRdb used MiXCR to reprocess the multiplex PCR reads, holding one entry per CDR3 protein. The sample has 500,000 to 650,000 distinct CDR3 sequences, 17% seen once. Sequenced input: blood. The source is a young woman with Graves' ophthalmopathy. The conserved cysteine and the conserved F or W are not part of the CDR3 here. Each record gives: CDR3 length, J gene, clone size, V gene, CDR3 protein. A row's size may be missing; if present it is once, few, many or a size class.

>11|TRBJ2-5|many|TRBV5-5
ASSLAAQETQY
>12|TRBJ2-7|-|TRBV2
ASTALAGWDEQY
>12|TRBJ1-1|-|TRBV30
AWTDSGFDTEAF
>15|TRBJ1-1|few|TRBV28
AGSSDSGGKMNTEAF
>12|TRBJ1-2|many|TRBV5-5
ASSLELGVYGYT
>10|TRBJ1-1|-|TRBV29-1
SIEPRDTEAF
>12|TRBJ1-1|-|TRBV9
ASSVGGGLDKAF
>10|TRBJ1-1|few|TRBV10-3
ATRGPNTEAF
>12|TRBJ2-1|many|TRBV29-1
SAVGLAGEEEQF
>13|TRBJ2-7|-|TRBV10-3
AISDLGTSSDEQY
>12|TRBJ1-5|few|TRBV11-2
ASSQGGRDQPQH
>10|TRBJ2-1|many|TRBV3-1
ASSQVSNEQF
>13|TRBJ2-2|-|TRBV5-6
ASSHEPGLAGELF
>13|TRBJ2-3|many|TRBV2
ASSGLAVSTDTQY
>13|TRBJ1-5|many|TRBV5-6
ASSLAGLGNQPQH
>11|TRBJ2-1|-|TRBV18
ASSPLGGHEQF
>11|TRBJ2-2|many|TRBV12-3/TRBV12-4
ASTLAGTGELF
>12|TRBJ1-2|many|TRBV6-5
ASSYSTEINGYT
>12|TRBJ2-7|many|TRBV7-2
ASSPLVSLGGQY
>13|TRBJ2-5|-|TRBV5-1
ASSLAGDSLETQY
>12|TRBJ2-7|many|TRBV11-2
ASSLDQENYEQY
>13|TRBJ1-1|many|TRBV2
ASSEWAPSGTEAF
>14|TRBJ1-1|many|TRBV6-1
ASSEAIGGAWTEAF
>11|TRBJ1-1|many|TRBV28
ATYEGQEWEAF
>11|TRBJ1-1|once|TRBV9
ASTMGGGGEAF
>15|TRBJ2-3|few|TRBV7-9
ASSLALASGVGDTQY
>12|TRBJ1-3|-|TRBV15
ATSRGDSGNTIY
>14|TRBJ2-1|-|TRBV10-3
AISESLRAGGSEQF
>13|TRBJ2-7|many|TRBV6-2/TRBV6-3
ASSYRTSGGYEQY
>9|TRBJ1-1|many|TRBV28
ASSLAGQAF
>12|TRBJ2-1|many|TRBV5-1
ASSLTTGPNEQF
>14|TRBJ1-5|few|TRBV27
ASSLSGDLPNQPQH
>8|TRBJ2-1|many|TRBV28
ASAINEQF
>14|TRBJ1-5|many|TRBV27
ASSPSGGGSNQPQH
>13|TRBJ2-2|many|TRBV11-1
ASSLEGFGTGELF